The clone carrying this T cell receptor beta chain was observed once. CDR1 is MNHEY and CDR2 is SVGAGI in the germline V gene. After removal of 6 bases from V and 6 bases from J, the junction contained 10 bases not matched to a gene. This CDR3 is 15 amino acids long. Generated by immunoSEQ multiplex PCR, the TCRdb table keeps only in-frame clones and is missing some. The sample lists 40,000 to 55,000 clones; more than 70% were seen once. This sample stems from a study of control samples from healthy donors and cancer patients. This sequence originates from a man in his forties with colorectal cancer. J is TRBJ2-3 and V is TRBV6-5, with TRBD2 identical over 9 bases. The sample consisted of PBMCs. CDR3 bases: TGTGCCAGCAGGGGGGCGGCGGGAGGGCAGGATACGCAGTATTTT. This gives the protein CASRGAAGGQDTQYF.